What follows is one T cell receptor beta chain and its context. This sample stems from a study of shared clonotypes between healthy human individuals. Replicate sorted-subset PCRs were loaded with around 0.2 ug DNA, about 30,000 T cell genomes. How the authors handled the data: Filtering was not the same, since immunoSEQ gave junction-only sequences without quality scores. Repertoires were generated with immunoSEQ multiplex PCR, while TCRdb's copy carries only in-frame clones and drops some. Clone size and V and J calls were adopted from that table, with D and trimming inferred from the DNA. The sample has under 1,100,000 clones; about 84% are singletons. V lost 5 bases to trimming and J lost 0 bases, with 20 bases between them. The CDR3 loop spans 18 amino acids. In germline, CDR1 is SEHNR, CDR2 FQNEAQ (reference sequence).

The TCR comes from a man aged 18 to 35 in good health. Some clones in this sample may be carry-over from other donors' samples. Sequenced sample: memory CD4+ T cells from PBMCs. As to subset: CD45RA-negative fraction. This rearrangement joins TRBV7-9 to TRBJ1-3; D is possibly TRBD1 (5 bases). CDR3 DNA: TGTGCCAGCAGCCCCCCTCGCGGCAGGGCTAGCTCTGGAAACACCATATATTTT. This sequence encodes CASSPPRGRASSGNTIYF.